The 31 T cell receptor beta chains below come from one sample, sequenced in a study of T cells after yellow fever vaccination. Each CDR3 protein gets one entry after TCRdb re-called the 5' RACE reads with MiXCR. Of hundreds of thousands of distinct CDR3 sequences in the sample, approximately 3.8% were seen once. The sequencing used PBMCs, collected on the day of the yellow fever booster vaccination. The receptor source for this set is a man between 18 and 35 years old who received the YFV17D yellow fever vaccine.

This clonotype was detected ten times or more. The chain links TRBV3-1 to TRBJ2-5; possibly TRBD1 or TRBD2 for D (5 bases each). V gave up 2 bases and J gave up 2 bases, with 18 bases separating them. CDR1 is LGHDT, CDR2 YNNKEL, per germline (reference sequence). CDR3 length: 17 amino acids. CDR3 in amino acids: CASSQRGHPGDQETQYF. CDR3 bases: TGTGCCAGCAGCCAACGAGGACATCCCGGGGATCAAGAGACCCAGTACTTC.

This clonotype was counted at least ten times. V is TRBV7-9 and J is TRBJ2-1; D remains ambiguous. CDR3 length: 16 amino acids. Per germline, CDR1 SEHNR and CDR2 FQNEAQ (reference sequence). V lost 4 bases and J lost 0, with 13 bases in between. In DNA, the CDR3 is TGTGCCAGCAGCTCAGGCGACACGAGCTCCTACAATGAGCAGTTCTTC. Translating gives CASSSGDTSSYNEQFF.

Many counts were recorded for this clonotype. The chain combines TRBV5-1 with TRBJ2-5, with D unclear. Germline V gene sequence: CDR1 SGHRS, CDR2 YFSETQ. The CDR3 loop spans 13 amino acids. V was cut by 0 bases and J by 5 bases, with 8 bases left in between. The chain's CDR3 is CASSLVRWETQYF. In nucleotides, the CDR3 is TGCGCCAGCAGCTTGGTACGGTGGGAGACCCAGTACTTC.

This clonotype has ten or more counts. The chain carries TRBV25-1 and TRBJ2-1, with 12 bases aligning to TRBD2. Trimming cost V 6 bases and J 10 bases; bases outside gene matches: 16. Germline CDR1 MGHDK, CDR2 SYGVNS. The CDR3 is made up of 17 amino acids. Here the CDR3 reads CASRENSSGGAKPEQFF. CDR3 in DNA: TGTGCCAGCAGAGAAAACTCTAGCGGGGGGGCCAAGCCCGAGCAGTTCTTC.

This clonotype was seen at least ten times. This chain connects TRBV7-2 to TRBJ2-6; unclear D gene. V lost 5 bases, J lost 0 bases, and 8 bases lay in between. This CDR3 comprises 15 residues. Germline V CDR1 and CDR2: SGHTA, FQGNSA. CDR3 protein: CASSPLPSGANVLTF. CDR3 nucleotides: TGTGCCAGCAGCCCCCTCCCCTCTGGGGCCAACGTCCTGACTTTC.

This clonotype was recorded at least ten times. V gene TRBV7-3 combines with J gene TRBJ2-2; no definite D call. The CDR3 covers 12 residues. V was clipped by 5 bases and J by 6 bases, with 7 bases between them. The germline V gene encodes CDR1 SGHTA and CDR2 FQGTGA. CDR3 region: CASSRVAGELFF. Written as DNA, the CDR3 is TGTGCCAGCAGCCGGGTCGCCGGGGAGCTGTTTTTT.

This chain links TRBV7-2 with TRBJ2-7; no definite D call. CDR1 and CDR2 from the germline V gene are SGHTA and FQGNSA. V was trimmed by 2 bases and J by 2 bases, leaving 13 bases between them. The CDR3 is made up of 15 amino acids. CDR3 region: CASSLSWSGAYEQYF. The CDR3, as DNA: TGTGCCAGCAGCTTATCTTGGTCCGGAGCCTACGAGCAGTACTTC.

This clonotype showed up just a few times. This chain uses TRBV4-3 with TRBJ1-5, with a tentative D call TRBD1 (5 bases). V was clipped by 0 bases and J by 5 bases, with 11 bases between them. Germline CDR1 is LGHNA and CDR2 is YSLEER. The length of the CDR3 is 15 residues. CDR3 nucleotides: TGCGCCAGCAGCCAAGATCCGAGAGGGGATCAGCCCCAGCATTTT. Translation gives CASSQDPRGDQPQHF.

V usage is TRBV9 and J usage is TRBJ2-5, with D possibly matching TRBD2 (6 bases). The CDR3 loop spans 15 amino acids. Trimming pared 0 bases from V and 2 bases from J, leaving 11 bases between. From germline, CDR1 is SGDLS and CDR2 YYNGEE. The chain's CDR3 is CASSVDLANQETQYF. CDR3 in DNA: TGTGCCAGCAGCGTAGATCTAGCGAATCAAGAGACCCAGTACTTC.

This clonotype appeared many times. V is TRBV29-1 and J is TRBJ2-5, with D hard to call. Trimming took 2 bases from V and 2 from J, leaving 15 bases between them. The length of the CDR3 is 15 residues. Germline V CDR1 and CDR2: SQVTM, ANQGSEA. CDR3 sequence reads: CSVEFSEALQETQYF. DNA of the CDR3: TGCAGCGTTGAATTCAGCGAGGCCCTTCAAGAGACCCAGTACTTC.

This chain uses TRBV13 with TRBJ2-6; 7 bases align to TRBD2. Germline V gene data show CDR1 as PRHDT and CDR2 as FYEKMQ (reference sequence). The CDR3 has 15 amino acids. With 5 bases clipped from V and 4 bases from J, the junction kept 5 bases outside the gene matches. CDR3 sequence reads: CASSALTSGANVLTF. The CDR3 DNA reads as TGTGCCAGCAGCGCCCTGACTAGCGGGGCCAACGTCCTGACTTTC.

This chain links TRBV5-1 with TRBJ1-1; D call uncertain. This CDR3 spans 14 amino acids. Per the germline V gene, CDR1 is SGHRS and CDR2 is YFSETQ. Trimming removed 0 bases at V and 4 bases at J, with 10 bases between. This chain's CDR3 is CASSLESEGTEAFF. CDR3 bases: TGCGCCAGCAGCTTGGAGTCCGAGGGCACTGAAGCTTTCTTT.

This clonotype was seen ten or more times. This CDR3 is CASSVAPLVNEQFF. The CDR3 coding sequence is TGTGCCAGCAGCGTAGCCCCTCTAGTCAATGAGCAGTTCTTC. The chain is built from TRBV9 and TRBJ2-1; unclear D gene. With 0 bases removed from V and 6 bases from J, the gap between germline ends came to 10 bases. The CDR3 contains 14 residues. The germline V gene has CDR1 SGDLS and CDR2 YYNGEE.

This clonotype appeared many times. This rearrangement joins TRBV2 to TRBJ2-7; D ambiguous. Trimming cost V 7 bases and J 9 bases, with 19 bases left between them. Looked up from germline, CDR1 is SNHLY and CDR2 is FYNNEI. This CDR3 region has 13 residues. CDR3 nucleotide sequence: TGTGCCAGCATCGGGCCCCTCGGGCGGAGGCAGTACTTC. It is translated as CASIGPLGRRQYF.

V and J are TRBV7-9 and TRBJ2-7; TRBD2 aligns across 7 bases. V trimming: 11 bases; J trimming: 4 bases; junction bases outside the gene matches: 8. The CDR3 totals 12 residues. Germline V lookup: CDR1 SEHNR, CDR2 FQNEAQ (reference sequence). In DNA, the CDR3 is TGTGCCGGAGGAGCCGGGGGGTACGAGCAGTACTTC. Its translation: CAGGAGGYEQYF.

The chain links TRBV5-1 to TRBJ2-1; D remains ambiguous. Germline values: CDR1 SGHRS, CDR2 YFSETQ. This CDR3 contains 14 residues. V dropped 0 bases and J dropped 8 bases, with 12 bases sitting between them. The CDR3 sequence: CASSLVYPGDEQFF. The CDR3 DNA is TGCGCCAGCAGCTTGGTCTACCCTGGGGATGAGCAGTTCTTC.

The chain has TRBV4-2 and TRBJ2-1, with D perhaps TRBD2 (7 bases). CDR3 length: 14 amino acids. Germline CDR1 LGHNA, CDR2 YNFKEQ. V was pared by 6 bases and J by 7 bases, with 16 bases between. CDR3 nucleotide sequence: TGTGCCAGCAGACTAAGGGGGGGAGGGAATGAGCAGTTCTTC. Translation: CASRLRGGGNEQFF.

This clonotype is labeled medium-sized. The genes are TRBV3-1 and TRBJ2-5, with D maybe TRBD2 (6 bases). Looked up from germline, CDR1 is LGHDT and CDR2 is YNNKEL (reference sequence). Trimming shortened V by 1 base and J by 2 bases, and 17 bases separated the two germline ends. The CDR3 runs to 17 residues. The CDR3 loop is CASSQVVIAVSQETQYF. The CDR3 DNA reads TGTGCCAGCAGCCAAGTAGTGATAGCGGTGTCACAAGAGACCCAGTACTTC.

This clonotype was found a few times. Here the CDR3 reads CASIRTPGQGVAFGEAFF. The CDR3 DNA is TGTGCCAGCATCCGAACTCCGGGACAGGGTGTAGCATTCGGTGAAGCTTTCTTT. V usage is TRBV12-3 or TRBV12-4 and J usage is TRBJ1-1; 9 nucleotides match TRBD1. CDR3 length: 18 amino acids. V lost 7 bases and J lost 7; bases outside the gene matches: 22.

There are many counts of this clonotype. The chain employs TRBV11-2 and TRBJ2-3; a weak D match, TRBD2 (6 bases). V gave up 5 bases and J gave up 0 bases, with 18 bases separating them. Germline CDR1 and CDR2: SGHAT and FQNNGV. This CDR3 has 17 residues. CDR3 amino acids: CASSTTETGDSTDTQYF. For the CDR3, the DNA is TGTGCCAGCAGCACCACCGAGACGGGAGATAGCACAGATACGCAGTATTTT.

Notes on this clonotype: The junction and the germline gene differ at one end; a read error may be behind it. The V and J genes are TRBV7-7 and TRBJ1-3; D may be TRBD1 (5 bases). CDR3 length: 17 amino acids. CDR1 SSHAT and CDR2 FNYEAQ come from the germline V gene (reference sequence). In nucleotides, the CDR3 is TGTGCTAGCAGCGAAGGCCCAGGGACCGACTCTGGAAACACCATATATTTT. This sequence encodes CASSEGPGTDSGNTIYF.

The chain recombines TRBV20-1 with TRBJ2-7, with 7 bases lining up with TRBD1. The CDR3 loop spans 16 amino acids. Unmatched junction bases numbered 14, after V lost 4 bases and J lost 2 bases. Germline CDR1 reads DFQATT; CDR2 reads SNEGSKA (reference sequence). The CDR3 DNA is TGCAGTGCTAATACAGGGTTGGGGACAGTAACCTACGAGCAGTACTTC. Its protein is CSANTGLGTVTYEQYF.

DNA of the CDR3: TGTGCCAGCAGCCCAAGGGATCTAGCGGGGGTAGCCAAAAACATTCAGTACTTC. Translating it yields CASSPRDLAGVAKNIQYF. This chain joins TRBV7-2 and TRBJ2-4, with 10 bases lining up with TRBD2. Germline V gives CDR1 SGHTA, CDR2 FQGNSA. The J segment lost 0 bases and the V segment lost 5 bases, leaving 10 bases of the junction unmatched. The CDR3 has 18 residues.

The chain couples TRBV4-2 to TRBJ2-2; 16 bases are shared with TRBD2. Germline values: CDR1 LGHNA, CDR2 YNFKEQ. Trimming at V came to 3 bases and at J to 7 bases, leaving 8 bases not matched to a gene. There are 18 residues in the CDR3. The CDR3 protein is CASSQEGLAGGPGGELFF. The CDR3 coding sequence is TGTGCCAGCAGCCAGGAGGGACTAGCGGGGGGGCCCGGCGGGGAGCTGTTTTTT.

This clonotype has only a few counts. The rearrangement uses TRBV6-5 and TRBJ2-5; 7 nucleotides line up with TRBD2. CDR1 MNHEY and CDR2 SVGAGI come from the germline V gene. V dropped 8 bases and J dropped 4; count of bases not matched to a gene: 4. This CDR3 has 12 residues. CDR3 loop: CASQRDRETQYF. The CDR3, as DNA: TGTGCCAGCCAGCGGGACCGAGAGACCCAGTACTTC.

This clonotype was counted ten times or more. The V and J genes are TRBV12-3 or TRBV12-4 and TRBJ2-5; possible D gene TRBD2, 6 bases. This CDR3 is 14 amino acids long. With 2 bases removed from V and 3 bases from J, the gap between germline ends came to 10 bases. The chain's CDR3 is CASSLRGGEETQYF. Here the CDR3 DNA reads TGTGCCAGCAGTTTAAGGGGAGGTGAAGAGACCCAGTACTTC.

This clonotype was counted only a few times. This sequence joins TRBV15 and TRBJ2-3; D gene ambiguous. CDR3 length: 16 amino acids. V was clipped by 0 bases and J by 0 bases, with 10 bases between them. Germline CDR1 reads LNHNV; CDR2 reads YYDKDF (reference sequence). CDR3 loop: CATSRDTGRSTDTQYF. The CDR3 coding sequence is TGTGCCACCAGCAGAGATACCGGCAGAAGCACAGATACGCAGTATTTT.

The table lists this clonotype with many counts. The chain recombines TRBV5-5 with TRBJ1-5; D remains ambiguous. The CDR3 spans 15 residues. Germline CDR1 reads SGHKS; CDR2 reads YYEKEE (reference sequence). The ends were cut back, 4 bases at V and 6 bases at J, with 17 bases in the middle. For the CDR3, the DNA is TGTGCCAGCAGCGCGCAAGTGGGATTCGGTCAGCCCCAGCATTTT. It yields the protein CASSAQVGFGQPQHF.

A few counts support this clonotype. This chain links TRBV7-2 with TRBJ2-5; D gene uncertain. The V gene lost 5 bases and the J gene lost 6 bases, with 10 bases spanning the gap. The CDR3 runs 12 residues. Germline V gene data show CDR1 as SGHTA and CDR2 as FQGNSA. CDR3 residues: CASSPLWQTQYF. In DNA, the CDR3 is TGTGCCAGCAGCCCGCTTTGGCAGACCCAGTACTTC.

The sample holds many counts of this clonotype. The chain links TRBV6-5 to TRBJ2-7; D ambiguous. Germline CDR1 is MNHEY and CDR2 is SVGAGI. The CDR3 contains 13 residues. The V and J ends lost 2 bases and 2 bases respectively, with 7 bases between them. The DNA for the CDR3 is TGTGCCAGCAGTTACGGACCTACCTACGAGCAGTACTTC. It is translated as CASSYGPTYEQYF.

This sequence joins TRBV12-3 or TRBV12-4 and TRBJ1-6, with 7 bases matching TRBD1. The CDR3 is made up of 16 amino acids. V was clipped by 4 bases and J by 6 bases; unmatched bases: 9. The CDR3 bases are TGTGCCAGCAGTTCACTGACAGGGTCTGTTAATTCACCCCTCCACTTT. Amino acids: CASSSLTGSVNSPLHF.